This is a list of T cell receptor beta chains from one sample in a study of PD-L1 blockade in urothelial cancer. Clones were read by immunoSEQ multiplex PCR, and TCRdb kept only the in-frame ones, dropping some. The table lists approximately 50,000 clones, around 80% of them singletons. This sample comprised PBMCs, obtained around atezolizumab (anti-PD-L1) treatment. These receptors originate from a man between 65 and 85 years old with urothelial cancer. Both conserved end residues are part of each CDR3. Each record gives: V gene, J gene, D gene, clone size, CDR3 DNA, CDR3 protein. D genes are given only for firm matches. Size tells how often a clone was seen (once, few, many) or the class of an expanded clone, and some rows leave it out.

>TRBV4-1|TRBJ2-3|.|.
TGCGCCAGCAGCCCATTCACAGAATTAACAGATACGCAGTATTTT
CASSPFTELTDTQYF
>TRBV9|TRBJ2-1|.|.
TGTGCCAGCAATCCGCGGCCGTCCGGTAATGAGCAGTTCTTC
CASNPRPSGNEQFF
>TRBV6-1|TRBJ2-1|TRBD2|.
TGTGCCAGCAGTGAACGTGGGGGGGGGACTTACAATGAGCAGTTCTTC
CASSERGGGTYNEQFF
>TRBV5-1|TRBJ1-5|.|many
TGCGCCAGCAGCTCTGGGGGGGGTCAGCCCCAGCATTTT
CASSSGGGQPQHF
>TRBV30|TRBJ1-5|TRBD1|.
TGTGCCTGGAGTGGAGACAGGGGCAATCAGCCCCAGCATTTT
CAWSGDRGNQPQHF
>TRBV7-9|TRBJ1-4|.|.
TGTGCCAGCAGCTTAGCAGTGGGAGGAGCTGAAAAACTGTTTTTT
CASSLAVGGAEKLFF
>TRBV9|TRBJ2-3|.|once
TGTGCCAGCAGCGAGGGGACTTCCCAGTTTGGTTTAGATACGCAGTATTTT
CASSEGTSQFGLDTQYF
>TRBV6-6|TRBJ1-1|.|once
TGTGCCAGCAAATTACAGATGAACACTGAAGCTTTCTTT
CASKLQMNTEAFF
>TRBV11-3|TRBJ2-1|TRBD2|once
TGTGCCAGCAGCTCCTTAGCGGGGGACTACAATGAGCAGTTCTTC
CASSSLAGDYNEQFF
>TRBV28|TRBJ1-2|TRBD1|once
TGTGCCAGCAGGGAACCCGGACAGGGCCACTATGGCTACACCTTC
CASREPGQGHYGYTF
>TRBV5-1|TRBJ2-7|TRBD2|.
TGCGCCAGCAGCTTGAGTTCAGTAGCGGGAACGATCTACGAGCAGTACTTC
CASSLSSVAGTIYEQYF
>TRBV5-1|TRBJ2-1|TRBD2|.
TGCGCCAGCAGCCCCGGGGGGGGGAGCGGGAGCCCGGGCAATGAGCAGTTCTTC
CASSPGGGSGSPGNEQFF
>TRBV20-1|TRBJ1-1|.|.
TGCAGTGCCATGTCAGCTTTCTTT
CSAMSAFF
>TRBV9|TRBJ1-4|TRBD1|.
TGTGCCAGCAGCCGACAGGGGACTCGAGAAAAACTGTTTTTT
CASSRQGTREKLFF
>TRBV5-8|TRBJ2-7|.|.
TGTGCCAGCAGCTTGTTGAGGCGGGGCTCCTACGAGCAGTACTTC
CASSLLRRGSYEQYF
>TRBV28|TRBJ1-2|.|.
TGTGCCAGCAGTTTACGGGAGGGGATCTATGGCTACACCTTC
CASSLREGIYGYTF
>TRBV18|TRBJ1-2|TRBD1|few
TGTGCCAGCTCACCGGACAGGGACAGCGGCGGCTACACCTTC
CASSPDRDSGGYTF
>TRBV6-1|TRBJ2-7|.|.
TGTGCCAGCTCGGACATAGGATCCTACGAGCAGTACTTC
CASSDIGSYEQYF
>TRBV28|TRBJ2-1|TRBD2|.
TGTGCCAGCAGTAACGCCGGGACTAGCGGGAGTTTCAATGAGCAGTTCTTC
CASSNAGTSGSFNEQFF
>TRBV30|TRBJ1-4|.|.
TGTGCCTGGAGGCCCGATATACAACATAATGAAAAACTGTTTTTT
CAWRPDIQHNEKLFF
>TRBV9|TRBJ2-5|TRBD2|.
TGTGCCAGCAGCGTAGAGGAGCGGGGGTGGGACTCAGAGGAGACCCAGTACTTC
CASSVEERGWDSEETQYF
>TRBV2|TRBJ2-3|.|.
TGTGTGCGGGGCGGAGCTAGCACAGATACGCAGTATTTT
CVRGGASTDTQYF
>TRBV2|TRBJ1-1|TRBD1|once
TGTGCCAGCAGCGTACCTGGACAGGGGAACACTGAAGCTTTCTTT
CASSVPGQGNTEAFF
>TRBV18|TRBJ1-4|TRBD1|once
TGTGCCAGCTCAGCTACAGGGGCCGAAAAACTGTTTTTT
CASSATGAEKLFF
>TRBV6-1|TRBJ2-7|.|.
TGTGCCAGCAGCGTGGGCGCCCGCTACGAGCAGTACTTC
CASSVGARYEQYF
>TRBV27|TRBJ1-6|.|.
TGTGCCAGCACCATATACAGGGACGCGAATTCACCCCTCCACTTT
CASTIYRDANSPLHF
>TRBV5-4|TRBJ2-2|.|.
TGTGCCAGCAGCTTGGAGCAGGACACCGGGGAGCTGTTTTTT
CASSLEQDTGELFF
>TRBV2|TRBJ2-5|TRBD1|.
TGTGCCAGCAGTGAGTCGGGCATGACAGGGGGCGAGACCCAGTACTTC
CASSESGMTGGETQYF
>TRBV7-2|TRBJ2-3|.|once
TGTGCCAGCAGCTTAGCTACCGGGCTCGGGGGGTATTTT
CASSLATGLGGYF
>TRBV13|TRBJ2-7|.|.
TGTGCCAGCAGCTTTTTCGCAACTAGCTCCTACGAGCAGTACTTC
CASSFFATSSYEQYF
>TRBV6-1|TRBJ1-4|.|.
TGTGCCAGCAGTGACGCGATCAGGCAACGGGGGGAAAAACTGTTTTTT
CASSDAIRQRGEKLFF
>TRBV6-5|TRBJ1-4|.|.
TGTGCCAGCAGTTTGGACAGAACCAATAATGAAAAACTGTTTTTT
CASSLDRTNNEKLFF
>TRBV5-4|TRBJ1-1|.|.
TGTGCCAGCAGCCCCCGTCGTGGAGCTGAAGCTTTCTTT
CASSPRRGAEAFF
>TRBV19|TRBJ1-2|TRBD1|.
TGTGCCAGTAGCCCGACAGGGCAGGGCTATGGCTACACCTTC
CASSPTGQGYGYTF
>TRBV28|TRBJ2-1|.|.
TGTGCCAGCAGTTTAGCGCGGGGTGGCGAGCAGTTCTTC
CASSLARGGEQFF
>TRBV5-1|TRBJ2-5|.|.
TGCGCCAGCAGCTCCGAACCTGCAGGGGGGAAGGAAGAGACCCAGTACTTC
CASSSEPAGGKEETQYF
>TRBV28|TRBJ2-5|TRBD2|.
TGTGCCAGCAGGAAACTAGCGGGAGGGAGAGAGACCCAGTACTTC
CASRKLAGGRETQYF
>TRBV28|TRBJ1-5|TRBD1|.
TGTGCCAGCAGTTTGACAGGGGTAGGCAATCAGCCCCAGCATTTT
CASSLTGVGNQPQHF
>TRBV19|TRBJ2-6|.|.
TGTGCCAGTAGTATTCCCCGCTCTGGGGCCAACGTCCTGACTTTC
CASSIPRSGANVLTF
>TRBV6-1|TRBJ1-2|.|.
TGTGCCAGCAGTGACACACCTGTTATCTATGGCTACACCTTC
CASSDTPVIYGYTF
>TRBV6-6|TRBJ1-1|TRBD1|.
TGTGCCAGCAGGCTGGGACAGGCCCAGAACACTGAAGCTTTCTTT
CASRLGQAQNTEAFF
>TRBV7-8|TRBJ1-1|.|.
TGTGCCAGCATCCCCCGGTCAGGGGTAAACACTGAAGCTTTCTTT
CASIPRSGVNTEAFF
>TRBV9|TRBJ2-5|.|.
TGTGCCAGCAGCGCCTTCGACTCCCAACCCCAGTACTTC
CASSAFDSQPQYF
>TRBV4-2|TRBJ2-5|.|.
TGTGCCAGCAGCCAAGATTCCAGCGGGCGGGAGACCCAGTACTTC
CASSQDSSGRETQYF
>TRBV10-3|TRBJ1-4|.|.
TGTGCCATCAGTGCCAGACAGGATGAAAAACTGTTTTTT
CAISARQDEKLFF
>TRBV2|TRBJ2-2|TRBD2|.
TGTGCCAGCAGTGACGGGCGGGGGTTTCACCGGGAGCTGTTTTTT
CASSDGRGFHRELFF
>TRBV6-4|TRBJ1-1|.|many
TGTGCCAGCAGTGACTCAAGCAGGGGCACTGAAGCTTTCTTT
CASSDSSRGTEAFF
>TRBV27|TRBJ1-5|.|.
TGTGCCAGCAGTTTGCTCGGAGCTCAGCCCCAGCATTTT
CASSLLGAQPQHF
>TRBV28|TRBJ1-5|TRBD1|.
TGTGCCAGCAGACCAGGGGGGATTCAGCCCCAGCATTTT
CASRPGGIQPQHF
>TRBV5-1|TRBJ2-7|.|.
TGCGCCAGCAGCCCGCGACAGGACGAGCAGTACTTC
CASSPRQDEQYF
>TRBV19|TRBJ2-7|TRBD1|.
TGTGCCAGTAGTGCCCGGACAGGTGTTAACTACGAGCAGTACTTC
CASSARTGVNYEQYF
>TRBV2|TRBJ2-7|TRBD2|few
TGTGCCAGCTGGGGAACTAGCGCATCCTACGAGCAGTACTTC
CASWGTSASYEQYF